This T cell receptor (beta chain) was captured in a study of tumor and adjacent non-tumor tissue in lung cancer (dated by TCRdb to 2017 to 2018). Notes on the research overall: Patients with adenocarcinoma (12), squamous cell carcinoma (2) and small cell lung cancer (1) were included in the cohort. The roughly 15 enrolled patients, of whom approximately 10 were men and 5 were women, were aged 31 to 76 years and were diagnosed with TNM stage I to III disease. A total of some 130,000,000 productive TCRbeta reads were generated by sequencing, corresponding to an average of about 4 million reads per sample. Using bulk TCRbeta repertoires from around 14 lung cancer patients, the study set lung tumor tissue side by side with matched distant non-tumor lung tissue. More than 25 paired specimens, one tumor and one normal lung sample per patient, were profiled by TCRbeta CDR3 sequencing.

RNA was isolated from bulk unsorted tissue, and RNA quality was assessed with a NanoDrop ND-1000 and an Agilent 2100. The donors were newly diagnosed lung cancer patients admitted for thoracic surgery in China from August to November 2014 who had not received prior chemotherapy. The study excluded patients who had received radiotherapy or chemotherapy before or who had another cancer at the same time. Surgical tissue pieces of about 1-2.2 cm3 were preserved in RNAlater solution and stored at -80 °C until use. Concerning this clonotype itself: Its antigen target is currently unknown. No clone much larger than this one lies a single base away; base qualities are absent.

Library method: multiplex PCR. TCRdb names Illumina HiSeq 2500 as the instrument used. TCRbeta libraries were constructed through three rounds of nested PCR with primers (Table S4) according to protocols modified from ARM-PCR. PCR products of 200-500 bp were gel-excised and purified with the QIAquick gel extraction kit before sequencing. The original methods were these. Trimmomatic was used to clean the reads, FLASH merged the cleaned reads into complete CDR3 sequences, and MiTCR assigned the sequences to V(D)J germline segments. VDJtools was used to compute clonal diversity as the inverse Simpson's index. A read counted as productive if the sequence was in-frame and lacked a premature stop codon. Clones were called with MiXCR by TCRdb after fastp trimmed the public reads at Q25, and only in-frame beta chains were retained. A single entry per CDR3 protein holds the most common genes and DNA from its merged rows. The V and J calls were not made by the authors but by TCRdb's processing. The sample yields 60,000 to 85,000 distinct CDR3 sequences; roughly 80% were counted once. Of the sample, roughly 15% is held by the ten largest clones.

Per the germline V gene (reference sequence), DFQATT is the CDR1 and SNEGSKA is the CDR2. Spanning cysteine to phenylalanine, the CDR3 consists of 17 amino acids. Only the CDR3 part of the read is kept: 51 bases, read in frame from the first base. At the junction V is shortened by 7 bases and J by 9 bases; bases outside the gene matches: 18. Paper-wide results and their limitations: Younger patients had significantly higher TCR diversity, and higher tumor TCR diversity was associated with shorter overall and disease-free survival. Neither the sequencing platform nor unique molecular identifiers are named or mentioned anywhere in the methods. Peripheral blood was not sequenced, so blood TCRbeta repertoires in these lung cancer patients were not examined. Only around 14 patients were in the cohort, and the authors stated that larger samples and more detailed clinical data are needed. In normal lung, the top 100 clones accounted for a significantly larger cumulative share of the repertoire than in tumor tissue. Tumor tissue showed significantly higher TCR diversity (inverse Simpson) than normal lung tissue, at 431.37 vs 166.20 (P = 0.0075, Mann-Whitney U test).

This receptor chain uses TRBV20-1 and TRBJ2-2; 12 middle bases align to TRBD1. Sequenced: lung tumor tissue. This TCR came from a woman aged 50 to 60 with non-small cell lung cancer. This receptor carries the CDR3 CSGPRPPGQGAPWELFF. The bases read TGCAGTGGACCCCGCCCCCCGGGACAGGGGGCCCCCTGGGAGCTGTTTTTT.